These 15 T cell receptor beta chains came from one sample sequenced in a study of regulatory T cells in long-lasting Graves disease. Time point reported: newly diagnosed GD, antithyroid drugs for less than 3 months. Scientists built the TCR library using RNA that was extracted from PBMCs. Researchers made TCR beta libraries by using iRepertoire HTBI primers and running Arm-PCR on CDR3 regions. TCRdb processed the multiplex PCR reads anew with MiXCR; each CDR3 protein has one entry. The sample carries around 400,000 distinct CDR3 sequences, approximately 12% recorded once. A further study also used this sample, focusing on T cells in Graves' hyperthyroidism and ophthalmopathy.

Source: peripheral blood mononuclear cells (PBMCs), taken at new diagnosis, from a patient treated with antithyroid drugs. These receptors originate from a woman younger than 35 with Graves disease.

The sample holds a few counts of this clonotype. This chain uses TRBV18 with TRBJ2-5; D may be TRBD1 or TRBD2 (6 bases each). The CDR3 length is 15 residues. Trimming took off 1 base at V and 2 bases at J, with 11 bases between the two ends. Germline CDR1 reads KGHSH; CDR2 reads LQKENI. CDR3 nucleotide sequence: TGTGCCAGCTCACCACGGGGGGCGTATCAAGAGACCCAGTACTTC. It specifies CASSPRGAYQETQYF.

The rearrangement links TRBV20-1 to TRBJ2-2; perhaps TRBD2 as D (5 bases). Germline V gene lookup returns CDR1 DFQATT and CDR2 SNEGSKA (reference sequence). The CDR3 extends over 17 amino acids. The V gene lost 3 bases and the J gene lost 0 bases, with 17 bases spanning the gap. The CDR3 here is CSAREDLSTSNTGELFF. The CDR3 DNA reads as TGCAGTGCTAGGGAGGATCTATCGACATCGAACACCGGGGAGCTGTTTTTT.

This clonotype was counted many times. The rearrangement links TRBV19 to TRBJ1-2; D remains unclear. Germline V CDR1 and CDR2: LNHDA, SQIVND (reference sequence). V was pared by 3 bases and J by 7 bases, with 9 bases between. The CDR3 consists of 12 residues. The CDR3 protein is CASSILNGGYTF. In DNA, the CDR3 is TGTGCCAGTAGTATCCTGAATGGTGGCTACACCTTC.

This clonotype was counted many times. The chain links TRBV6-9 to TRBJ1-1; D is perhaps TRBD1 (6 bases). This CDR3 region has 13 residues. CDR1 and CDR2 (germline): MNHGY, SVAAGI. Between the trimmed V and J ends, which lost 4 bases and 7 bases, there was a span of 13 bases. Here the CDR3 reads CASSFRRGVEAFF. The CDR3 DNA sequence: TGTGCCAGCAGTTTCCGGAGGGGGGTTGAAGCTTTCTTT.

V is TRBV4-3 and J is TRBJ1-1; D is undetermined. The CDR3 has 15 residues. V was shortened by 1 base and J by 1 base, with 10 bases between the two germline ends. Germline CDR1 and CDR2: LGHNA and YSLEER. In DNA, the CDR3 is TGCGCCAGCAGCCAAGTTATAACAGAGAACACTGAAGCTTTCTTT. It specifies CASSQVITENTEAFF.

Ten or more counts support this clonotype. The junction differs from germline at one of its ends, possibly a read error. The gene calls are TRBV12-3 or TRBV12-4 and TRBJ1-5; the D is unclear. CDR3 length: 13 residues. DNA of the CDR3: TGTGCCAGCAGCTTAGGAAGTACACAGCCCCAGCATTTT. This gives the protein CASSLGSTQPQHF.

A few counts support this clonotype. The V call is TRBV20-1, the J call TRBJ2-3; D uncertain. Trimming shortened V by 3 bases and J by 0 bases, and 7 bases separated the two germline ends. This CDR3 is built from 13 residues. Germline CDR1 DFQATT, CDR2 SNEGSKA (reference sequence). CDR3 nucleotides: TGCAGTGCTAGCCCCACTAGCACAGATACGCAGTATTTT. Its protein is CSASPTSTDTQYF.

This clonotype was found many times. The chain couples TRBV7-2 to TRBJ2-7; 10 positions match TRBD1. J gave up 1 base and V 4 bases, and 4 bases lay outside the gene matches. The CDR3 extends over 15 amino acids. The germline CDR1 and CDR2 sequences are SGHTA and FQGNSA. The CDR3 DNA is TGTGCCAGCAGCTCGACAGGGGGCCTTTCCTACGAGCAGTACGTC. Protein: CASSSTGGLSYEQYV.

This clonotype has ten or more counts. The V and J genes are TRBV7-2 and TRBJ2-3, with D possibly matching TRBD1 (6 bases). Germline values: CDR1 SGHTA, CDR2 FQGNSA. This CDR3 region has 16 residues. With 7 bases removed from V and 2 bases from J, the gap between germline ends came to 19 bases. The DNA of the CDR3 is TGTGCCAGCATCCCACACCTGGGGGCACACACAGATACGCAGTATTTT. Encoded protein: CASIPHLGAHTDTQYF.

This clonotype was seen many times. The CDR3 DNA follows: TGCAGCGTCGTCAAACTTCAGGGTACCACTGAAGCTTTCTTT. This translates into CSVVKLQGTTEAFF. The chain is built from TRBV29-1 and TRBJ1-1, with a possible D match to TRBD1 (5 bases). The V gene lost 6 bases and the J gene lost 4 bases, with 18 bases spanning the gap. CDR1 and CDR2 from the germline V gene are SQVTM and ANQGSEA. The CDR3 is made up of 14 amino acids.

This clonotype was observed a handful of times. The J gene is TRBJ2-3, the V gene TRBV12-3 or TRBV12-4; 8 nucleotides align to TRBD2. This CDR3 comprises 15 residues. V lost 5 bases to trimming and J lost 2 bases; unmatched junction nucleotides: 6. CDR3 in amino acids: CASSQLAEYTDTQYF. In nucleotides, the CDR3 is TGTGCCAGCAGTCAACTAGCGGAGTACACAGATACGCAGTATTTT.

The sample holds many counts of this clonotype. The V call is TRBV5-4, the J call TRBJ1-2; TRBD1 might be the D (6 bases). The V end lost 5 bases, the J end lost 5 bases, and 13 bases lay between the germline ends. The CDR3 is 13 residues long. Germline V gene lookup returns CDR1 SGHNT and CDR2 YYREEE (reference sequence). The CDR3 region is CASRRTEDYGYTF. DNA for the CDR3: TGTGCCAGCAGGCGGACAGAGGATTATGGCTACACCTTC.

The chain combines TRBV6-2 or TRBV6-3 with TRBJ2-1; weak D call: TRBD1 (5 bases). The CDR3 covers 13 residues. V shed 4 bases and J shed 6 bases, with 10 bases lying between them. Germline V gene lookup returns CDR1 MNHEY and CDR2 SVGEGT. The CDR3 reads CASSWHQGNEQFF. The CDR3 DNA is TGTGCCAGCAGTTGGCATCAGGGCAATGAGCAGTTCTTC.

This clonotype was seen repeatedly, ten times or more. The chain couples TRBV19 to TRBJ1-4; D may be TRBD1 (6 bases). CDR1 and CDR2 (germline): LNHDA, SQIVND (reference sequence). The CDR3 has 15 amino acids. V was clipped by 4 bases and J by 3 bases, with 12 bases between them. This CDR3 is CASSTSGGSNEKLFF. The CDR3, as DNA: TGTGCCAGTAGTACCTCGGGGGGCTCTAATGAAAAACTGTTTTTT. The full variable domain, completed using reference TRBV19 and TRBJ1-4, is DGGITQSPKYLFRKEGQNVTLSCEQNLNHDAMYWYRQDPGQGLRLIYYSQIVNDFQKGDIAEGYSVSREKKESFPLTVTSAQKNPTAFYLCASSTSGGSNEKLFFGSGTQLSVL.

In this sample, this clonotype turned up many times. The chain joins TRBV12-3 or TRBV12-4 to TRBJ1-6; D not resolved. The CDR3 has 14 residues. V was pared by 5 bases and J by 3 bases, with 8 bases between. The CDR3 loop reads CASSPDGYNSPLHF. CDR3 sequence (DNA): TGTGCCAGCAGTCCCGACGGCTATAATTCACCCCTCCACTTT.